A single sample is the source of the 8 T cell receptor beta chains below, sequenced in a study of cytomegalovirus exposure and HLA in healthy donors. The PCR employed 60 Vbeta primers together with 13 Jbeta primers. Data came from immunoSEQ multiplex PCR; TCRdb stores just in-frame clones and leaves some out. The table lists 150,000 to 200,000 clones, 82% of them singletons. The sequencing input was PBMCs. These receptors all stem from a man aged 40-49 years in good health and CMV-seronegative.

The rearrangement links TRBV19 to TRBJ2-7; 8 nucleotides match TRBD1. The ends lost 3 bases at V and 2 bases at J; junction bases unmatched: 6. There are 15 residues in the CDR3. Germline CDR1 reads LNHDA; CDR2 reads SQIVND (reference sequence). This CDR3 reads CASSMAETGAYEQYF. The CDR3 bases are TGTGCCAGTAGTATGGCTGAGACAGGGGCCTACGAGCAGTACTTC.

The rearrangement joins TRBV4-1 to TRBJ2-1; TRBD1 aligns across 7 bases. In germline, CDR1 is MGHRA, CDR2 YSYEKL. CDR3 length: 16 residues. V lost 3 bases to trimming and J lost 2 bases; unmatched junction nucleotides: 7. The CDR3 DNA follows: TGCGCCAGCAGCCATCCGGACAGGTTAACCTACAATGAGCAGTTCTTC. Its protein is CASSHPDRLTYNEQFF.

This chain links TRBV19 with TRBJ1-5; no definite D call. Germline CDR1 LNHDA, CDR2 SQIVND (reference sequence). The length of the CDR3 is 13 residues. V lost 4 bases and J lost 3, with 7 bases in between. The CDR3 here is CASSRTLNQPQHF. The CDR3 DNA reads TGTGCCAGTAGTAGGACTCTCAATCAGCCCCAGCATTTT.

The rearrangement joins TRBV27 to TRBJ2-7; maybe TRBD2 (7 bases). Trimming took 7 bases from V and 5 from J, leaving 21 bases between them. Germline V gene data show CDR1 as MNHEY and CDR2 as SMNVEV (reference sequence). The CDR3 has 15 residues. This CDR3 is CASTRWGRESDEQYF. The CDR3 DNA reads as TGTGCCAGCACCCGTTGGGGGCGGGAGTCCGACGAGCAGTACTTC.

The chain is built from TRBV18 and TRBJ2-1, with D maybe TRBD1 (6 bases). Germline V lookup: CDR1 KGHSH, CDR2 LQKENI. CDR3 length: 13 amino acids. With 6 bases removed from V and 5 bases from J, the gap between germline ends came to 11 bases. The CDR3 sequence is CASSLRTDNEQFF. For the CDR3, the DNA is TGTGCCAGCTCCCTTAGGACAGACAATGAGCAGTTCTTC. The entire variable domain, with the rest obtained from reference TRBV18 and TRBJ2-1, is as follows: NAGVMQNPRHLVRRRGQEARLRCSPMKGHSHVYWYRQLPEEGLKFMVYLQKENIIDESGMPKERFSAEFPKEGPSILRIQQVVRGDSAAYFCASSLRTDNEQFFGPGTRLTVL.

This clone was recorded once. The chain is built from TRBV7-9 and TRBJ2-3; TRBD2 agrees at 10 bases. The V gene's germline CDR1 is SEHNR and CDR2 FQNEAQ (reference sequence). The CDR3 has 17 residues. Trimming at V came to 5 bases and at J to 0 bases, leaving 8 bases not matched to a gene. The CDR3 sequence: CASSPRTSGTSTDTQYF. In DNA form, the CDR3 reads TGTGCCAGCAGCCCTCGGACTAGCGGAACTAGCACAGATACGCAGTATTTT.

CDR3 in DNA: TGTGCCAGCAGACGGAACAGGGGGAGTGGGGCCAACGTCCTGACTTTC. It specifies CASRRNRGSGANVLTF. J is TRBJ2-6 and V is TRBV5-6; 8 bases fit TRBD1. V was clipped by 5 bases and J by 3 bases; unmatched bases: 7. Germline loops: CDR1 SGHDT, CDR2 YYEEEE. CDR3 size: 16 residues.

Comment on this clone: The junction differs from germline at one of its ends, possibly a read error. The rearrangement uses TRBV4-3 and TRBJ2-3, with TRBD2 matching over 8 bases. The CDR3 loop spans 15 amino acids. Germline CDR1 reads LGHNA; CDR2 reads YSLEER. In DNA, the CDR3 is TGCGCCAGCACCCAAGAGCGGGGGAGCACAGATACGCAGTATTTT. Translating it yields CASTQERGSTDTQYF.